This T cell receptor beta chain was identified in a study of identical twins. Whole-study findings and limits: Sequences that were beta out-of-frame showed weaker excess twin sharing.

As to this clonotype: The antigen is undetermined.

After template switching added a universal primer site, the resulting cDNA carried unique molecular identifiers. Each CDR3 protein is one row after TCRdb ran MiXCR on the 5' RACE reads. This sample has more than 1.5 million distinct CDR3 sequences, with less than 35% found just once. The TCR sequence derives from a newborn girl in good health. The sample was cord blood.

CDR3 nucleotides: TGTGCCAGCAGGTATAATGAAAAACTGTTTTTT. This gives the protein CASRYNEKLFF. J is TRBJ1-4 and V is TRBV25-1; D call uncertain. The CDR3 sequence is 11 residues long. Germline V gene sequence: CDR1 MGHDK, CDR2 SYGVNS. Between the trimmed V and J ends, which lost 6 bases and 4 bases, there was a span of 3 bases.